A single sample gave rise to the 31 T cell receptor delta chains below, sequenced in a study of γδ T cells in repeated Plasmodium falciparum infection. TCRdb reanalysed the multiplex PCR reads with CATT. The table includes tens of thousands of delta-chain clones, approximately 1.8% detected once. Vgamma9/Vdelta2+ and Vdelta2-negative gammadelta T cells were flow-sorted from PBMC for bulk sequencing. Specimen: gamma-delta T cells from blood. The receptors were sampled from a pool of human donors (malaria-infected and uninfected, not separated).

This clone was found a few times. This probably arose from a read error, given a far larger clone one base away. The same CDR3 also results from other DNA sequences found in this sample. V usage is TRDV2 and J usage is TRDJ1; 7 bases map to TRDD3. The J gene, absent from TCRdb, was called here by matching the DNA to germline. The germline CDR1 and CDR2 sequences are GEAIGNYY and EKD. With V trimmed by 3 bases and J by 1 base, 7 bases remained unmatched. The CDR3 is 15 amino acids. The CDR3 is CACDDLGAPTDKLIF. In DNA, the CDR3 is TGTGCCTGTGACGACCTGGGGGCCCCCACCGATAAACTCATCTTT.

The sample holds many counts of this clone. Translating this DNA gives a protein that differs at residue 11 from the TCRdb one, which belongs to a much larger clone; a read error is likely, and the protein shown is this translation. This chain links TRDV2 with TRDJ1; 7 bases are shared with TRDD3. Germline-derived CDR1 and CDR2 are GEAIGNYY and EKD. The CDR3 contains 14 residues. The CDR3 DNA reads TGTGCCTGTGACTCACTGGGGACTACCGATAGACTCATCTTT. Its translation: CACDSLGTTDRLIF.

There are a few counts of this clone. The protein given by TCRdb reflects a much larger clone and differs at residue 21 from this DNA's translation, likely from a read error; the protein shown is the DNA's translation. V usage is TRDV2 and J usage is TRDJ1, with 13 bases that match TRDD3. Germline assignment: CDR1 GEAIGNYY and CDR2 EKD. This CDR3 comprises 23 residues. The CDR3: CACDTVKGQILGDTDRYTDKFIF. The CDR3, as DNA: TGTGCCTGTGACACCGTAAAAGGTCAGATACTGGGGGATACGGACAGGTACACCGATAAATTCATCTTT.

Comment on this clone: This DNA's translation differs at residue 3 from TCRdb's protein, which comes from a much larger clone; a read error is likely, and the protein shown is translated from the DNA. This chain uses TRDV3 with TRDJ1, with D possibly being TRDD3 (5 bases). The CDR3 spans 13 residues. In germline, CDR1 is TVYSNPD, CDR2 GDNSRS (reference sequence). V lost 4 bases, J lost 4 bases, and 16 bases lay in between. The CDR3 is CAYGDTRVDKLIF. As DNA, the CDR3 is TGTGCCTACGGGGACACCCGGGTCGATAAACTCATCTTT.

This clone showed up just a few times. TCRdb shows a much larger clone's protein in place of this DNA's translation, and the two differ at residue 18, likely through a read error; the protein shown is translated from the DNA. This chain uses TRDV3 with TRDJ1, with D possibly being TRDD2 (8 bases). The CDR3 spans 23 residues. V was pared by 2 bases and J by 8 bases, with 48 bases between. CDR1 TVYSNPD and CDR2 GDNSRS come from the germline V gene (reference sequence). The CDR3 DNA follows: TGTGCCTTTCTTACCCCCGGGCTGACCAACTTCCTACTGAGTACTGGGGTGGCCTCCAAACTCATCTTT. Its translation: CAFLTPGLTNFLLSTGVASKLIF.

A remark on this clone: TCRdb's protein for this DNA is that of a much larger clone and differs from the translation at residue 17, likely a read error; the protein shown is the DNA translation. This chain links TRDV2 with TRDJ1; 13 bases are a match to TRDD3. Assignment of the J gene here rests on matching the DNA to germline, because TCRdb gives none. The germline gives CDR1 GEAIGNYY, CDR2 EKD. The length of the CDR3 is 21 residues. This chain's CDR3 is CASRPKYLYYWGIRDTNKLIF. For the CDR3, the DNA is TGTGCCTCCCGACCGAAATACCTTTACTACTGGGGGATACGGGACACCAATAAACTCATCTTT.

This clone was seen repeatedly, ten times or more. The TCRdb protein, from a much larger clone, departs from this DNA's translation at residue 18, likely by read error; the protein shown derives from the DNA. The J gene is TRDJ1, the V gene TRDV3; 11 bases fit TRDD3. Germline-derived CDR1 and CDR2 are TVYSNPD and GDNSRS (reference sequence). The CDR3 is made up of 21 amino acids. In DNA, the CDR3 is TGTGCCTTCCCGCGGGGCCTTCCCCGAAACTGGGGGATAGTAGCGACCGATGAACTCATCTTT. This translates into CAFPRGLPRNWGIVATDELIF.

The rearrangement uses TRDV1 and TRDJ1; TRDD3 matches 10 bases. TCRdb is silent on the J gene; assignment here came from matching the DNA to germline. The V segment lost 5 bases and the J segment 1 base; nucleotides outside the gene matches: 19. Germline loops: CDR1 TSWWSYY, CDR2 QGS. The CDR3 sequence is 20 residues long. The CDR3 region is CALGNDPPRWGIYSTDKLIF. In DNA form, the CDR3 reads TGTGCTCTTGGGAACGACCCCCCCCGCTGGGGGATATATTCCACCGATAAACTCATCTTT.

By frequency in the sample, this clone is medium-sized. Other DNA sequences from this sample encode an identical CDR3 as well. V gene TRDV3 combines with J gene TRDJ1, with a weak D call TRDD3 (9 bases). The CDR3 runs 22 residues. Germline CDR1 is TVYSNPD and CDR2 is GDNSRS (reference sequence). V was clipped by 1 base and J by 0 bases, with 36 bases between them. The CDR3 loop reads CAFKAFLDFIYWGTSYTDKLIF. The CDR3 DNA reads TGTGCCTTTAAGGCCTTCCTAGATTTTATTTACTGGGGGACGTCGTACACCGATAAACTCATCTTT.

This clone turned up a few times. For this DNA, TCRdb reports the protein of a much larger clone, which diverges at residue 5, most likely from a read error; the protein presented here is translated directly from the DNA. The rearrangement joins TRDV1 to TRDJ1; 12 bases line up with TRDD3. The J gene, not given by TCRdb, was assigned here from a germline match of the nucleotide sequence. Germline CDR1 is TSWWSYY and CDR2 is QGS. V shed 4 bases, J shed 7 bases, and the junction held 34 bases outside the gene matches. The CDR3 totals 24 residues. The CDR3 DNA reads as TGTGCTCTTGGGGGTCCCTCATTCCTACTCGGGCTGGGGGATACGAAAAAATCGCAGGGTAAACTCATCTTT. As protein: CALGGPSFLLGLGDTKKSQGKLIF.

This clone was detected only a few times. TCRdb records a much larger clone's protein for this DNA, with a difference at residue 5 that likely arises from a read error; the protein given is the translation of the DNA. The chain joins TRDV3 to TRDJ1; the D gene is possibly TRDD2 (6 bases). TCRdb does not report a J gene; here it was assigned by matching the DNA to germline references. This CDR3 region has 17 residues. V gave up 3 bases and J gave up 7 bases, with 30 bases separating them. Germline CDR1 TVYSNPD, CDR2 GDNSRS (reference sequence). CDR3 loop: CALPIPFHPSHRGKLIF. CDR3 in DNA: TGTGCCTTACCGATTCCCTTCCACCCGTCCCATAGAGGTAAACTCATCTTT.

This clone was picked up many times. TCRdb lists the protein of a much larger clone for this DNA, which differs at residue 9, so this is likely a read error; the protein given here is translated from the DNA itself. The CDR3 loop reads CALGELRALPNSGGYELIF. The CDR3 DNA follows: TGTGCTCTTGGGGAACTTAGGGCCCTTCCAAATTCTGGGGGATACGAACTCATCTTT. This chain joins TRDV1 and TRDJ1, with 12 bases identical to TRDD3. The J gene, left out of TCRdb, was set here by checking the DNA against germline. The CDR3 loop spans 19 amino acids. The trim removed 0 bases at V and 9 bases at J, leaving 17 bases unmatched. Germline V gene sequence: CDR1 TSWWSYY, CDR2 QGS.

Many counts were recorded for this clone. A far larger clone is off by one base, so a read error is likely. Other DNA sequences in this specimen translate into the identical CDR3. The J gene has no call, while the V gene is TRDV2. CDR3 length equals 15 residues. The germline CDR1 and CDR2 sequences are GEAIGNYY and EKD. The DNA for the CDR3 is TGTGCCTGTGACACCGTGTCCTCCCACACCGATAAACTTATCTTT. Amino acid sequence: CACDTVSSHTDKLIF.

In regard to this clone: This is likely an artifact of a read error, given a far larger clone one base away. Other DNA sequences in this sample translate to the same CDR3. This chain links TRDV3 with TRDJ1; weak D call: TRDD3 (6 bases). As TCRdb names no J gene, one was assigned here on the basis of a DNA match to germline. The germline gives CDR1 TVYSNPD, CDR2 GDNSRS (reference sequence). This CDR3 contains 17 residues. CDR3: CASASLLPGDGRDKLIF. CDR3 sequence (DNA): TGCGCCTCCGCCTCCCTACTCCCGGGGGACGGGAGAGATAAACTCATCTTT. Looking up the rest from reference TRDV3 and TRDJ1 gives the full variable domain: CDKVTQSSPDQTVASGSEVVLLCTYDTVYSNPDLFWYRIRPDYSFQFVFYGDNSRSEGADFTQGRFSVKHILTQKAFHLVISPVRTEDSATYYCASASLLPGDGRDKLIFGKGTRVTVEP.

Concerning this clone: The protein recorded in TCRdb matches a much larger clone and deviates from this DNA's translation at residue 15, suggesting a read error; the protein here is obtained by translating the DNA. Called V gene: TRDV2; the J gene was not called; the table's D call TRDD3 went unverified against the DNA. The length of the CDR3 is 17 residues. CDR1 and CDR2 from the germline V gene are GEAIGNYY and EKD. The CDR3 nucleotides are TGTGCCTGTGACACCGTCGATAAAGGTACACACACCGATAAACGCATCTTT. It specifies CACDTVDKGTHTDKRIF.

Comments on this clone: The protein held in TCRdb is that of a much larger clone and does not match this DNA's translation at residue 4, likely because of a read error; the protein shown is translated from the DNA. The V call is TRDV2, the J call TRDJ1, with 10 bases aligning to TRDD3. As TCRdb names no J gene, one was assigned here on the basis of a DNA match to germline. Germline-derived CDR1 and CDR2 are GEAIGNYY and EKD. The CDR3 has 15 amino acids. For the CDR3, the DNA is TGTGCCTGTAACACGAGAGTACTGGGGGATGACAAACTCATCTTT. Protein product: CACNTRVLGDDKLIF.

Worth noting for this clone: TCRdb pairs this DNA with a much larger clone's protein that differs at residue 7, likely a read error; the protein shown was translated from the DNA. The chain couples TRDV1 to TRDJ1, with a tentative D call TRDD2 (5 bases). Assignment of the J gene here rests on matching the DNA to germline, because TCRdb gives none. With 0 bases removed from V and 1 base from J, the gap between germline ends came to 30 bases. Germline lookup yields CDR1 TSWWSYY and CDR2 QGS. This CDR3 contains 22 residues. In DNA form, the CDR3 reads TGTGCTCTTGGGGAACTCTCCTATAACAGCCACTGCCCTTTTGAACCCACCGATAAACTCATCTTT. Its translation: CALGELSYNSHCPFEPTDKLIF.

This clone was detected only a few times. A single base is all that separates this from a far larger clone, so a read error is likely. The sample carries other DNA sequences with the same CDR3. The rearrangement uses TRDV1 and TRDJ1, with TRDD3 identical over 8 bases. Germline V lookup: CDR1 TSWWSYY, CDR2 QGS. V was pared by 5 bases and J by 8 bases, with 13 bases of the junction left unmatched. This CDR3 is built from 15 residues. The CDR3 sequence is CALGSTYPLGDKLIF. As DNA, the CDR3 is TGTGCTCTTGGGTCCACTTATCCGCTGGGGGACAAACTCATCTTT.

A few counts support this clone. The amino acid sequence in TCRdb belongs to a much larger clone and departs from this DNA's translation at residue 8, likely a sequencing read error; the sequence shown is translated from the DNA. The CDR3 DNA reads TGTGCTCTTGGGGAAGTTGCTGCCTCTCACTGGGGGATACGTCCCAACAAACTCATCTTT. Translation gives CALGEVAASHWGIRPNKLIF. J is TRDJ1 and V is TRDV1; 13 bases are shared with TRDD3. Trimming took 2 bases from V and 8 from J; bases not matched to a gene: 20. This CDR3 has 20 residues. The V gene's germline CDR1 is TSWWSYY and CDR2 QGS.

Concerning this clone: This likely reflects a read error, since a far larger clone is one base away. This same CDR3 is encoded by further DNA sequences in the sample. This chain uses TRDV1 with TRDJ1, with 10 bases matching TRDD3. TCRdb lists no J gene, so it was determined here by aligning the DNA to germline. The CDR3 spans 23 residues. In germline, CDR1 is TSWWSYY, CDR2 QGS. Unmatched junction bases numbered 31, after V lost 1 base and J lost 8 bases. CDR3 DNA sequence: TGTGCTCTTGGGGAACGGGATTACGAAACCAATGAGGTTGGGGGATACTATTCGGAAAAACTCATCTTT. Translated, it gives CALGERDYETNEVGGYYSEKLIF.

With respect to this clone: It is likely a read error: a sequence one base away is far more abundant. Other DNA sequences in this specimen translate into the identical CDR3. The chain joins TRDV1 to TRDJ1, with TRDD3 identical over 13 bases. TCRdb does not report a J gene; here it was assigned by matching the DNA to germline references. This CDR3 contains 21 residues. CDR1 TSWWSYY and CDR2 QGS come from the germline V gene. DNA for the CDR3: TGTGCTCTCGGGGAAGGTCAACTATCCGTACTGGGGGATACGTACACCGATAAACTCATCTTT. It is translated as CALGEGQLSVLGDTYTDKLIF.

This clone was seen many times. This likely stems from a read error, as it lies one base from a far larger clone. The chain combines TRDV1 with TRDJ1, with D possibly being TRDD2 or TRDD3 (7 bases each). Germline V gene data show CDR1 as TSWWSYY and CDR2 as QGS. The CDR3 extends over 24 amino acids. The CDR3 protein is CALGKFLLLPWGAKIPRYTDKLIF. CDR3 sequence (DNA): TGTGCCCTGGGCAAATTCCTACTTCTCCCCTGGGGGGCAAAAATCCCGAGGTACACCGATAAACTCATCTTT.

In the case of this clone: The likely explanation is a read error, given a far larger clone one base away. This CDR3 is also generated by other DNA sequences in the sample. The V gene reported is TRDV2; the J gene is uncalled; whether TRDD3, the table's D call, matches the DNA was not checked. Germline loops: CDR1 GEAIGNYY, CDR2 EKD. The CDR3 runs to 22 residues. The CDR3 protein is CACDVSGLPSYWGIPLPDKLIF. CDR3 sequence (DNA): TGTGCCTGTGACGTGTCGGGCCTTCCCTCGTACTGGGGGATCCCCCTGCCCGATAAACTAATCTTT.

This clone was counted between two and nine times. This likely traces to a read error, being one base from a far larger clone. Other DNA sequences within the sample encode an identical CDR3. No J gene was assigned, while the V gene was called as TRDV2; TRDD3 reflects the table's D call only, with no check against the DNA. Germline V CDR1 and CDR2: GEAIGNYY, EKD. This CDR3 contains 14 residues. The CDR3 nucleotides are TGTGCCTGTGACCAAAGGCTGGGGATCCCAGGTTCTATCTTT. Amino acid sequence: CACDQRLGIPGSIF.

Remarks on this clone: TCRdb attributes to this sequence the protein of a much larger clone, which differs from the DNA translation at residue 9; a read error is likely, and the protein displayed is translated from the DNA. The chain is built from TRDV2 and TRDJ3; D is perhaps TRDD3 (5 bases). Assignment of the J gene here rests on matching the DNA to germline, because TCRdb gives none. The V gene's germline CDR1 is GEAIGNYY and CDR2 EKD. The CDR3 consists of 21 residues. Trimming took 0 bases from V and 2 from J, leaving 22 bases between them. CDR3 loop: CACDTSMGIGVGPWDTRQMFF. In DNA form, the CDR3 reads TGTGCCTGTGACACCTCCATGGGCATTGGGGTCGGCCCCTGGGACACCCGACAGATGTTTTTC.

Worth noting for this clone: The protein recorded in TCRdb matches a much larger clone and deviates from this DNA's translation at residue 11, suggesting a read error; the protein here is obtained by translating the DNA. No call exists for the J gene, whereas the V gene is TRDV3. The germline CDR1 and CDR2 sequences are TVYSNPD and GDNSRS (reference sequence). The CDR3 extends over 13 amino acids. In nucleotides, the CDR3 is TGTGCCTTTTCCCCCGGCCGGGCCGATAAACCCATCTTT. Its protein product is CAFSPGRADKPIF.

This clone occurred many times. TCRdb records a much larger clone's protein for this DNA, with a difference at residue 20 that likely arises from a read error; the protein given is the translation of the DNA. The rearrangement links TRDV1 to TRDJ2, with 7 nucleotides matching TRDD3. The J gene was missing in TCRdb and was found by matching the end of the DNA to germline. Germline values: CDR1 TSWWSYY, CDR2 QGS. CDR3 length: 24 amino acids. The CDR3 DNA reads TGTGCTCTTGGGAAGCGTTTGGCAATACTTTTCAAACTCCTTGGGGATATGTCGACAGTACAACTCTTCTTT. This codes for CALGKRLAILFKLLGDMSTVQLFF.

The table lists this clone with a few counts. TCRdb records a much larger clone's protein for this DNA, with a difference at residues 7 and 10 that likely arises from a read error; the protein given is the translation of the DNA. This chain uses TRDV1 with TRDJ1; 8 nucleotides agree with TRDD3. The J gene is absent in TCRdb and was assigned here via DNA matching to germline. CDR1 and CDR2 (germline): TSWWSYY, QGS. Trimming cost V 0 bases and J 4 bases; bases outside gene matches: 43. The CDR3 length is 28 residues. The CDR3 region has the DNA TGTGCTCTTGGGGAACTGACCCTGCTTTCTACGATAAAAATACTGGGGGCCGATATCGGCCCGACGGGCGATAAACTCATCTTT. Translating it yields CALGELTLLSTIKILGADIGPTGDKLIF.

A few counts support this clone. It differs at one base from a far larger clone, so likely a read error. Different DNA sequences within this sample yield the same CDR3. CDR3 region: CAFGGLYWGIRKTDKLIF. CDR3 DNA sequence: TGTGCCTTTGGAGGGCTTTACTGGGGAATACGAAAAACCGATAAACTCATCTTT. The chain carries TRDV3 and TRDJ1, with 7 bases fitting TRDD3. TCRdb lists no J gene, so it was determined here by aligning the DNA to germline. Trimming cost V 2 bases and J 2 bases; bases outside gene matches: 20. In germline, CDR1 is TVYSNPD, CDR2 GDNSRS (reference sequence). The CDR3 totals 18 residues. The whole variable domain, filled in from reference TRDV3 and TRDJ1, reads CDKVTQSSPDQTVASGSEVVLLCTYDTVYSNPDLFWYRIRPDYSFQFVFYGDNSRSEGADFTQGRFSVKHILTQKAFHLVISPVRTEDSATYYCAFGGLYWGIRKTDKLIFGKGTRVTVEP.

Ten or more counts support this clone. Translating this DNA gives a protein that differs at residue 11 from the TCRdb one, which belongs to a much larger clone; a read error is likely, and the protein shown is this translation. J is TRDJ1 and V is TRDV3; 13 bases line up with TRDD3. TCRdb carries no J gene annotation; the J gene was assigned here by matching the DNA with germline. The CDR3 consists of 18 residues. Trimming cost V 0 bases and J 0 bases; bases outside gene matches: 10. The germline CDR1 and CDR2 sequences are TVYSNPD and GDNSRS (reference sequence). CDR3 protein: CAFRLHWGIRKYTDKLIF. The CDR3 bases are TGTGCCTTTAGACTCCACTGGGGGATACGGAAGTACACCGATAAACTCATCTTT. Combining the CDR3 with reference TRDV3 and TRDJ1 gives the whole variable domain CDKVTQSSPDQTVASGSEVVLLCTYDTVYSNPDLFWYRIRPDYSFQFVFYGDNSRSEGADFTQGRFSVKHILTQKAFHLVISPVRTEDSATYYCAFRLHWGIRKYTDKLIFGKGTRVTVEP.

This clone was picked up a small number of times. The protein TCRdb lists belongs to a much larger clone and differs from this DNA's translation at residue 10, which points to a read error; the protein shown is made from the DNA. The chain couples TRDV1 to TRDJ1; 7 bases match TRDD3. TCRdb records no J gene; here it was assigned by comparing the DNA to germline. Germline loops: CDR1 TSWWSYY, CDR2 QGS. The CDR3 contains 20 residues. Trimming cost V 2 bases and J 0 bases; bases outside gene matches: 18. CDR3 sequence (DNA): TGTGCTCTTGGGGAATCGGCCTACCTTGTACTGGGGATCTACACCGATAAACTCATCTTT. Its protein is CALGESAYLVLGIYTDKLIF.